This TCR beta chain was sequenced during a study of human T cells and chemical hapten exposure. Regarding time point: patch test 3, about 24 weeks after DPC sensitization. Regarding treatment: therapeutic diphenylcyclopropenone sensitization with weekly scalp DPC. Each CDR3 protein gets one entry after TCRdb re-called the RACE reads with MiXCR. The sample consists of about 82,000 distinct CDR3 sequences, 10% to 15% of them appearing once. J was trimmed by 4 bases and V by 4 bases; bases with no gene match: 2. CDR1 and CDR2 from the germline V gene are SEHNR and FQNEAQ (reference sequence). This CDR3 spans 14 amino acids. The sample holds many counts of this clonotype.

Sample: whole blood, taken in connection with sensitization to the hapten diphenylcyclopropenone (DPC). The chain employs TRBV7-9 and TRBJ2-5, with 11 nucleotides matching TRBD2. This sequence originates from a woman aged 45-65 years with alopecia areata. Some clones in this sample may be carry-over from other donors' samples. As DNA, the CDR3 is TGTGCCAGCAGCTCACTAGCGGGAGTAGAGACCCAGTACTTC. Amino acids: CASSSLAGVETQYF.